The rows below give T cell receptor beta chains drawn from one sample of a study of T cell responses to AZD1222 COVID-19 vaccine. Produced via immunoSEQ multiplex PCR; TCRdb's table is partial and in-frame only. The sample yields around 140,000 clones, of which the top ten take up approximately 2%. Sequenced input: peripheral blood. These receptors came from an adult in good health. Each CDR3 is given with its conserved first and last residue. Each record gives: V gene, D gene, J gene, CDR3 protein, CDR3 DNA. A D gene is named only where the DNA matches it firmly.

TRBV10-3	NA	TRBJ2-7	CAISDTGLSSYEQYF	TGTGCCATCAGTGACACAGGTTTAAGCTCCTACGAGCAGTACTTC
TRBV18	TRBD1	TRBJ1-1	CASSRQGENTEAFF	TGTGCCAGCTCACGACAGGGGGAGAACACTGAAGCTTTCTTT
TRBV5-1	NA	TRBJ2-1	CASSLGGSYNEQFF	TGCGCCAGCAGCTTGGGGGGCTCCTACAATGAGCAGTTCTTC
TRBV4-1	NA	TRBJ2-7	CASSSDDWTVSYEQYF	TGCGCCAGCAGCAGCGATGATTGGACAGTCTCCTACGAGCAGTACTTC
TRBV28	NA	TRBJ1-1	CATWVGRNTEAFF	TGTGCCACCTGGGTTGGGAGGAACACTGAAGCTTTCTTT
TRBV25-1	NA	TRBJ2-3	CASSDGQGPPDTQYF	TGTGCCAGCAGTGACGGGCAGGGGCCCCCAGATACGCAGTATTTT
TRBV6-6	NA	TRBJ2-3	CASSLREDTQYF	TGTGCCAGCAGCCTAAGGGAAGATACGCAGTATTTT
TRBV7-2	NA	TRBJ2-3	CASSLRPTDTQYF	TGTGCCAGCAGCTTAAGGCCCACAGATACGCAGTATTTT
TRBV5-4	NA	TRBJ2-6	CASSPGFSGANVLTF	TGTGCCAGCAGTCCAGGGTTTTCTGGGGCCAACGTCCTGACTTTC
TRBV25-1	TRBD2	TRBJ2-3	CASSLQRGGGRYTDTQYF	TGTGCCAGCAGCCTCCAGCGGGGGGGCGGTCGATACACAGATACGCAGTATTTT
TRBV4-1	NA	TRBJ2-7	CASSQRLSGEMGEQYF	TGCGCCAGCAGCCAAAGACTTTCCGGGGAAATGGGCGAGCAGTACTTC
TRBV7-2	NA	TRBJ2-7	CASSGRLLDDEQYF	TGTGCCAGCAGCGGCCGCCTTCTGGACGACGAGCAGTACTTC
TRBV7-9	NA	TRBJ2-3	CASSLAMWTSTDTQYF	TGTGCCAGCAGCTTAGCTATGTGGACGAGCACAGATACGCAGTATTTT
TRBV5-1	NA	TRBJ1-4	CASSLGGNNEKLFF	TGCGCCAGCAGCTTGGGAGGAAATAATGAAAAACTGTTTTTT
TRBV7-8	TRBD1	TRBJ1-2	CASSFTWTGNYGYTF	TGTGCCAGCAGCTTTACCTGGACAGGGAACTATGGCTACACCTTC
TRBV5-4	NA	TRBJ1-1	CASSPTRNTEAFF	TGTGCCAGCAGCCCCACAAGGAACACTGAAGCTTTCTTT
TRBV10-3	TRBD1	TRBJ1-2	CAISPGQDGYTF	TGTGCCATCAGTCCGGGACAGGATGGCTACACCTTC
TRBV30	NA	TRBJ1-6	CAWTSSGVWSPLHF	TGTGCCTGGACTTCTAGTGGGGTTTGGTCACCCCTCCACTTT
TRBV18	TRBD1	TRBJ1-5	CASSQGQNQPQHF	TGTGCCAGCTCACAGGGACAGAATCAGCCCCAGCATTTT
TRBV7-3	TRBD1	TRBJ1-1	CASSPGTGLGTEAFF	TGTGCCAGCAGCCCCGGGACAGGGCTAGGGACTGAAGCTTTCTTT
TRBV11-1	NA	TRBJ2-3	CASSLSISGGTDTQYF	TGTGCCAGCAGCTTAAGCATATCAGGGGGCACAGATACGCAGTATTTT